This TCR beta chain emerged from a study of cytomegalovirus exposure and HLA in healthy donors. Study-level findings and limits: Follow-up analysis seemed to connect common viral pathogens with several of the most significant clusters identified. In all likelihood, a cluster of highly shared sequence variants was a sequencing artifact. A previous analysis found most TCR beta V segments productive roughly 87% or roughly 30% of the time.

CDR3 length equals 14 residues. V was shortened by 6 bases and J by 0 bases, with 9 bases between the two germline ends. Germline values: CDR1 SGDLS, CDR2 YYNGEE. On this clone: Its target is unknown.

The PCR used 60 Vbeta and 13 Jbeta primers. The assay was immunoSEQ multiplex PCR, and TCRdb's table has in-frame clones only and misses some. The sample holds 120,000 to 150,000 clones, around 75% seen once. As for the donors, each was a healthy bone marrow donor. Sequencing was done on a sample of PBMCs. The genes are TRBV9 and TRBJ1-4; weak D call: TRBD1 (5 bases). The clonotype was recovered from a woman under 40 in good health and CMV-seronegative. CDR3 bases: TGTGCCAGCAACGGGGGTTCAACTAATGAAAAACTGTTTTTT. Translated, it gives CASNGGSTNEKLFF. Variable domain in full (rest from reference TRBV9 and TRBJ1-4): DSGVTQTPKHLITATGQRVTLRCSPRSGDLSVYWYQQSLDQGLQFLIQYYNGEERAKGNILERFSAQQFPDLHSELNLSSLELGDSALYFCASNGGSTNEKLFFGSGTQLSVL.